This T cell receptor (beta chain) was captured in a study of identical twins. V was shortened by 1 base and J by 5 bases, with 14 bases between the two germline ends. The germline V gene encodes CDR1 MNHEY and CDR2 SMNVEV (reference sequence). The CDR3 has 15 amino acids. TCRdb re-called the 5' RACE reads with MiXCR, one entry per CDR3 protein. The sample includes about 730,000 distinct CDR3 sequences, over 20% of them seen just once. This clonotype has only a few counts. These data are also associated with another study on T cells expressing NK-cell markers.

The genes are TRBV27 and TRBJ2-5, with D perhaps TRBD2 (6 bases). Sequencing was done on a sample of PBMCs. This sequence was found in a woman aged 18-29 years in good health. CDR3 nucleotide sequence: TGTGCCAGCAGTTTATTCGGAGGGAGGAGTGAGACCCAGTACTTC. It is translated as CASSLFGGRSETQYF.